This T cell receptor (beta chain) appears in the sequencing data of a study of blood T cell repertoires in COVID-19. As processed by the authors: Nucleated cell counts were estimated from reference gene primer amplification. Assay used: immunoSEQ multiplex PCR; TCRdb lists only in-frame clones, some missing. The V and J calls and the clone size are those of that table, but D and trimming were determined from the DNA. The table shows 100,000 to 110,000 clones, with 80% to 95% occurring only once. The trim removed 3 bases at V and 8 bases at J, leaving 11 bases unmatched. Per germline, CDR1 SGHTA and CDR2 FQGNSA. There are 15 residues in the CDR3.

The chain has TRBV7-2 and TRBJ2-3, with 7 bases aligning to TRBD2. The TCR comes from a man in his fifties with active COVID-19. The material sequenced was peripheral blood. In nucleotides, the CDR3 is TGTGCCAGCAGCTTCGGACTAGTCGACGGAGTTACGCAGTATTTT. This sequence encodes CASSFGLVDGVTQYF.